The 29 T cell receptor beta chains reported below all come from one sample, sequenced in a study of beta chain features in type 1 diabetes. All of the isolated RNA was reverse transcribed, so expressed TCRB transcripts were sequenced. Sequencing used immunoSEQ multiplex PCR; TCRdb keeps in-frame clones, though not all of them. The sample carries more than 300,000 clones, less than 9.5% recorded once. Sequencing used central memory CD4+ T cells from blood. The origin of the receptors is a woman younger than 35 in good health.

Many counts were recorded for this clone. The chain is built from TRBV2 and TRBJ1-5; D is possibly TRBD1 (6 bases). V lost 4 bases and J lost 9, with 16 bases in between. Germline V gene sequence: CDR1 SNHLY, CDR2 FYNNEI. The CDR3 has 14 amino acids. The chain's CDR3 is CASSAARGIMPQHF. CDR3 DNA: TGTGCCAGCAGTGCTGCCAGGGGAATCATGCCCCAGCATTTT.

In its sample, this clone was seen a few times. This sequence joins TRBV19 and TRBJ1-1, with D hard to call. This CDR3 is built from 14 residues. With 3 bases removed from V and 2 bases from J, the gap between germline ends came to 10 bases. The germline V gene has CDR1 LNHDA and CDR2 SQIVND (reference sequence). CDR3 in amino acids: CASSIFRSNTEAFF. CDR3 bases: TGTGCCAGTAGTATCTTTCGGTCAAACACTGAAGCTTTCTTT. The whole variable domain, filled in from reference TRBV19 and TRBJ1-1, reads DGGITQSPKYLFRKEGQNVTLSCEQNLNHDAMYWYRQDPGQGLRLIYYSQIVNDFQKGDIAEGYSVSREKKESFPLTVTSAQKNPTAFYLCASSIFRSNTEAFFGQGTRLTVV.

V is TRBV2 and J is TRBJ1-1; D gene unclear. From germline, CDR1 is SNHLY and CDR2 FYNNEI. The V end was cut by 6 bases, the J end by 3 bases, with 14 bases between. The CDR3 spans 14 residues. The CDR3, as DNA: TGTGCCAGCAGACCGAACTCCGGGGACACTGAAGCTTTCTTT. Translated, it gives CASRPNSGDTEAFF. Looking up the rest from reference TRBV2 and TRBJ1-1 gives the full variable domain: EPEVTQTPSHQVTQMGQEVILRCVPISNHLYFYWYRQILGQKVEFLVSFYNNEISEKSEIFDDQFSVERPDGSNFTLKIRSTKLEDSAMYFCASRPNSGDTEAFFGQGTRLTVV.

This clone was observed many times. This chain links TRBV28 with TRBJ2-5; 14 nucleotides line up with TRBD2. The CDR3 is made up of 19 amino acids. Per the germline V gene, CDR1 is MDHEN and CDR2 is SYDVKM. Trimming at V came to 6 bases and at J to 5 bases, leaving 17 bases not matched to a gene. The CDR3: CASRLRLPGLAGVGETQYF. CDR3 coding DNA: TGTGCCAGCAGACTGCGCCTACCGGGACTAGCGGGAGTCGGGGAGACCCAGTACTTC. Full variable domain (missing parts from reference TRBV28 and TRBJ2-5): DVKVTQSSRYLVKRTGEKVFLECVQDMDHENMFWYRQDPGLGLRLIYFSYDVKMKEKGDIPEGYSVSREKKERFSLILESASTNQTSMYLCASRLRLPGLAGVGETQYFGPGTRLLVL.

There are a few counts of this clone. The V and J genes are TRBV7-6 and TRBJ2-3; TRBD1 agrees at 8 bases. Per germline, CDR1 SGHVS and CDR2 FNYEAQ. The CDR3 consists of 17 residues. V was pared by 2 bases and J by 1 base, with 8 bases of the junction left unmatched. The CDR3 sequence: CASSLKARGLGTDTQYF. CDR3 DNA: TGTGCCAGCAGCTTAAAGGCCAGGGGGCTAGGCACAGATACGCAGTATTTT. Combining the CDR3 with reference TRBV7-6 and TRBJ2-3 gives the whole variable domain GAGVSQSPRYKVTKRGQDVALRCDPISGHVSLYWYRQALGQGPEFLTYFNYEAQQDKSGLPNDRFSAERPEGSISTLTIQRTEQRDSAMYRCASSLKARGLGTDTQYFGPGTRLTVL.

This clone has a handful of counts. This rearrangement joins TRBV11-2 to TRBJ1-1; D is undetermined. The germline V gene encodes CDR1 SGHAT and CDR2 FQNNGV. The CDR3 sequence is 13 residues long. V gave up 3 bases and J gave up 4 bases, with 9 bases separating them. CDR3 sequence (DNA): TGTGCCAGCAGCTTTGATAGAGGCACTGAAGCTTTCTTT. This sequence encodes CASSFDRGTEAFF.

This clone was counted a few times. This same CDR3 is encoded by further DNA sequences in the sample. This chain uses TRBV9 with TRBJ2-3; unclear D gene. CDR1 is SGDLS, CDR2 YYNGEE, per germline. V lost 3 bases, J lost 0 bases, and 8 bases lay in between. The CDR3 is made up of 14 amino acids. The CDR3 loop reads CASSALGSTDTQYF. The DNA of the CDR3 is TGTGCCAGCAGCGCCCTGGGAAGCACAGATACGCAGTATTTT.

The sample holds a few counts of this clone. The gene calls are TRBV9 and TRBJ2-2; 7 bases fit TRBD1. This CDR3 contains 15 residues. V dropped 3 bases and J dropped 7; count of bases not matched to a gene: 9. Per the germline V gene, CDR1 is SGDLS and CDR2 is YYNGEE. This CDR3 reads CASSETQGFGGELFF. The DNA for the CDR3 is TGTGCCAGCAGCGAAACACAGGGGTTTGGCGGGGAGCTGTTTTTT. The full variable domain, with the rest looked up from reference TRBV9 and TRBJ2-2, is DSGVTQTPKHLITATGQRVTLRCSPRSGDLSVYWYQQSLDQGLQFLIQYYNGEERAKGNILERFSAQQFPDLHSELNLSSLELGDSALYFCASSETQGFGGELFFGEGSRLTVL.

V gene TRBV7-8 combines with J gene TRBJ2-1; maybe TRBD2 (5 bases). CDR1 is SGHVS and CDR2 is FQNEAQ in the germline V gene. Trimming removed 5 bases from V and 15 bases from J, with 20 bases in between. This CDR3 has 13 residues. The CDR3 DNA is TGTGCCAGCAGCCGAGCGAGGGCCGCGTATTTGTTCTTC. This encodes CASSRARAAYLFF.

The V call is TRBV29-1, the J call TRBJ1-3; D is unclear. Germline loops: CDR1 SQVTM, CDR2 ANQGSEA. V lost 5 bases and J lost 3, with 8 bases in between. The CDR3 runs 12 residues. The CDR3 spells CSVLGYGNTIYF. The CDR3 bases are TGCAGCGTTCTGGGATATGGAAACACCATATATTTT.

This chain connects TRBV11-3 to TRBJ2-7; D remains unclear. Germline V gene data show CDR1 as SGHNT and CDR2 as YENEEA. V gave up 2 bases and J gave up 0 bases, with 8 bases separating them. This CDR3 comprises 14 residues. The CDR3 nucleotides are TGTGCCAGCAGCTTACCTGCCAGCTCCTACGAGCAGTACTTC. It is translated as CASSLPASSYEQYF.

This clone has more than one count but fewer than ten. The junction departs from germline at one end; a sequencing error may be responsible. The J gene is TRBJ2-7, the V gene TRBV10-3; tentative D call: TRBD2 (6 bases). Germline-derived CDR1 and CDR2 are ENHRY and SYGVKD. This CDR3 spans 15 amino acids. This CDR3 reads CASSYKGGSGYEQYF. The CDR3 region has the DNA TGTGCCAGCAGTTACAAGGGAGGATCTGGCTACGAGCAGTACTTC.

This clone appeared many times. The rearrangement joins TRBV4-2 to TRBJ2-1, with D possibly matching TRBD2 (6 bases). Between the trimmed V and J ends, which lost 4 bases and 8 bases, there was a span of 15 bases. The CDR3 is 14 residues long. The germline gives CDR1 LGHNA, CDR2 YNFKEQ. Here the CDR3 reads CASSPRPTGDEQFF. The CDR3 DNA reads as TGTGCCAGCAGCCCGCGCCCGACGGGGGATGAGCAGTTCTTC.

This clone turned up a few times. J is TRBJ2-7 and V is TRBV10-1; a possible D gene is TRBD2 (6 bases). V was pared by 8 bases and J by 3 bases, with 14 bases between. Germline CDR1 WNHNN, CDR2 SYGVQD (reference sequence). The CDR3 contains 13 residues. CDR3 nucleotide sequence: TGCGCCAGCTCACAAAGACTAGACTACGAGCAGTACTTC. Translating gives CASSQRLDYEQYF.

The rearrangement links TRBV18 to TRBJ1-1, with a possible D match to TRBD1 (5 bases). The germline gives CDR1 KGHSH, CDR2 LQKENI. Trimming removed 4 bases at V and 0 bases at J, with 12 bases between. This CDR3 has 15 amino acids. The CDR3 protein is CASSLYAGVNTEAFF. CDR3 DNA: TGTGCCAGCTCACTCTATGCGGGGGTGAACACTGAAGCTTTCTTT.

The V call is TRBV7-9, the J call TRBJ2-1, with 9 bases lining up with TRBD1. Germline-derived CDR1 and CDR2 are SEHNR and FQNEAQ (reference sequence). The V gene end was trimmed by 2 bases and the J gene end by 4 bases; junction bases not matched to a gene: 12. The length of the CDR3 is 18 residues. CDR3 residues: CASSLHRNQDRGYNEQFF. CDR3 nucleotides: TGTGCCAGCAGCTTACATCGTAACCAGGACAGGGGTTACAATGAGCAGTTCTTC. The full variable domain, with the rest looked up from reference TRBV7-9 and TRBJ2-1, is DTGVSQNPRHKITKRGQNVTFRCDPISEHNRLYWYRQTLGQGPEFLTYFQNEAQLEKSRLLSDRFSAERPKGSFSTLEIQRTEQGDSAMYLCASSLHRNQDRGYNEQFFGPGTRLTVL.

About this clone: A single base separates this from a much larger clone, so it may be a read error. The chain links TRBV9 to TRBJ2-3; unclear D gene. Germline V lookup: CDR1 SGDLS, CDR2 YYNGEE. Trimming removed 0 bases at V and 0 bases at J, with 5 bases between. The CDR3 length is 14 residues. CDR3: CASSVAPSTDTQYF. The CDR3 DNA reads as TGTGCCAGCAGCGTAGCGCCTAGCACAGATACGCAGTATTTT.

The rearrangement uses TRBV27 and TRBJ2-3; D might be TRBD2 (6 bases). Germline-derived CDR1 and CDR2 are MNHEY and SMNVEV (reference sequence). Trimming stripped 4 bases from V and 1 base from J, with 18 bases between. CDR3 length: 17 residues. The CDR3 protein is CASSSGEVKRGTDTQYF. The CDR3 nucleotides read TGTGCCAGCAGTTCTGGGGAGGTCAAGCGAGGCACAGATACGCAGTATTTT.

This clone was recorded many times. This chain joins TRBV5-1 and TRBJ1-1; D remains ambiguous. The CDR3 is made up of 15 amino acids. The germline CDR1 and CDR2 sequences are SGHRS and YFSETQ. The ends were cut back, 0 bases at V and 2 bases at J, with 11 bases in the middle. For the CDR3, the DNA is TGCGCCAGCAGCTTGGTTCGCCATGTCAACACTGAAGCTTTCTTT. Its protein is CASSLVRHVNTEAFF.

The genes are TRBV28 and TRBJ1-2; D gene unclear. Trimming took off 7 bases at V and 3 bases at J, with 12 bases between the two ends. Germline V gene data show CDR1 as MDHEN and CDR2 as SYDVKM. The CDR3 length is 13 residues. The CDR3 spells CASTIDNYYGYTF. The CDR3 coding sequence is TGTGCCAGCACCATAGACAACTACTATGGCTACACCTTC.

V is TRBV27 and J is TRBJ2-5; D ambiguous. Trimming shortened V by 2 bases and J by 1 base, and 8 bases separated the two germline ends. CDR3 length: 14 residues. Per the germline V gene, CDR1 is MNHEY and CDR2 is SMNVEV (reference sequence). Here the CDR3 DNA reads TGTGCCAGCAGTTTAACCCCCGCCCAAGAGACCCAGTACTTC. Translation gives CASSLTPAQETQYF.

This clone has more than one count but fewer than ten. The chain has TRBV19 and TRBJ2-4; D is perhaps TRBD2 (6 bases). Germline CDR1 is LNHDA and CDR2 is SQIVND (reference sequence). CDR3 size: 13 residues. V was clipped by 4 bases and J by 8 bases, with 12 bases between them. The CDR3 sequence: CASSTRPGDIQYF. In nucleotides, the CDR3 is TGTGCCAGTAGTACCCGTCCGGGGGACATTCAGTACTTC.

The V gene is TRBV2, the J gene TRBJ2-1; weak D call: TRBD2 (6 bases). The V and J ends lost 6 bases and 4 bases respectively, with 13 bases between them. CDR1 is SNHLY, CDR2 FYNNEI, per germline. This CDR3 comprises 14 residues. The CDR3 reads CASSRASAYNEQFF. The CDR3 DNA sequence: TGTGCCAGCAGCCGGGCTAGCGCTTACAATGAGCAGTTCTTC.

This clone was seen only a few times. This rearrangement joins TRBV2 to TRBJ2-3; TRBD1 aligns across 10 bases. This CDR3 is built from 14 residues. The V gene end was trimmed by 3 bases and the J gene end by 4 bases; junction bases not matched to a gene: 1. The germline V gene encodes CDR1 SNHLY and CDR2 FYNNEI. CDR3 amino acids: CASSDGQGADTQYF. As DNA, the CDR3 is TGTGCCAGCAGTGATGGACAGGGGGCAGATACGCAGTATTTT.

V and J are TRBV5-1 and TRBJ2-2; 10 nucleotides match TRBD1. V was pared by 0 bases and J by 5 bases, with 4 bases of the junction left unmatched. CDR1 and CDR2 from the germline V gene are SGHRS and YFSETQ. The CDR3 is 16 amino acids. The CDR3 coding sequence is TGCGCCAGCAGCTTGGTGTGGACAGGGGGAACCGGGGAGCTGTTTTTT. Translation: CASSLVWTGGTGELFF.

The rearrangement joins TRBV4-3 to TRBJ2-6, with D unresolved. Per the germline V gene, CDR1 is LGHNA and CDR2 is YSLEER. This CDR3 has 18 amino acids. V was shortened by 4 bases and J by 3 bases, with 19 bases between the two germline ends. The CDR3 bases are TGCGCCAGCAGCCTAGACGAGCATAGGGTCTTTGGGGCCAACGTCCTGACTTTC. This encodes CASSLDEHRVFGANVLTF.

V is TRBV21-1 and J is TRBJ2-7; the table's D call, TRBD2, has no DNA check behind it. TRBV21-1 is a known pseudogene. This CDR3 is built from 14 residues. CDR3 nucleotides: TGTGCCAGCAGCAAATTGGAGATCCTCTACGAGCAGTACTTC. It specifies CASSKLEILYEQYF.

The genes are TRBV7-2 and TRBJ2-1; 8 nucleotides line up with TRBD2. V shed 6 bases, J shed 12 bases, and the junction held 7 bases outside the gene matches. Germline lookup yields CDR1 SGHTA and CDR2 FQGNSA. The CDR3 runs to 12 residues. The CDR3 here is CASRLREDLQFF. CDR3 DNA: TGTGCCAGCAGACTGCGGGAGGATTTGCAGTTCTTC.

This clone showed up just a few times. The chain links TRBV9 to TRBJ1-5; D uncertain. The CDR3 totals 14 residues. V was pared by 0 bases and J by 3 bases, with 7 bases between. Per the germline V gene, CDR1 is SGDLS and CDR2 is YYNGEE. CDR3 region: CASSVDVDNQPQHF. In DNA form, the CDR3 reads TGTGCCAGCAGCGTAGATGTAGACAATCAGCCCCAGCATTTT.